The rows below give T cell receptor beta chains drawn from one sample of a study of blood T cell repertoires in COVID-19. TCRdb's copy holds only in-frame clones and misses some; the assay was immunoSEQ multiplex PCR. The profile covers about 140,000 clones, with 70% to 80% appearing a single time and around 3.3% taken by the ten largest. The sequenced sample consisted of peripheral blood. The receptors were sampled from a man aged 55 to 70 with acute or convalescent COVID-19. CDR3s include the opening cysteine and the closing phenylalanine or tryptophan.

>TRBV7-9|TRBJ2-3
CASSLRRQGADTQYF
>TRBV30|TRBJ1-2
CAWRSTGIGYGYTF
>TRBV7-2|TRBJ2-7
CASSLAPLAREQYF
>TRBV14|TRBJ2-1
CASSPQGPEQFF
>TRBV29-1|TRBJ1-1
CSVGSPGEAFF
>TRBV5-5|TRBJ1-2
CASSPARGAYGYTF
>TRBV21-1|TRBJ1-4
CASSNVRPLEKLFF
>TRBV19|TRBJ2-7
CASSIGRRGYYEQYF
>TRBV6-5|TRBJ1-2
CASSYSRTGIYGYTF
>TRBV18|TRBJ2-2
CASSPASTDTGELFF
>TRBV19|TRBJ2-5
CASSAPGLAEETQYF
>TRBV6-6|TRBJ1-5
CASSYDTLNQPQHF
>TRBV30|TRBJ1-1
CAWSSRTLNTEAFF
>TRBV5-8|TRBJ1-4
CASSFEGFDEKLFF
>TRBV29-1|TRBJ1-1
CSVVETVGTEAFF
>TRBV5-1|TRBJ2-7
CASSLEGQGAQEQYF